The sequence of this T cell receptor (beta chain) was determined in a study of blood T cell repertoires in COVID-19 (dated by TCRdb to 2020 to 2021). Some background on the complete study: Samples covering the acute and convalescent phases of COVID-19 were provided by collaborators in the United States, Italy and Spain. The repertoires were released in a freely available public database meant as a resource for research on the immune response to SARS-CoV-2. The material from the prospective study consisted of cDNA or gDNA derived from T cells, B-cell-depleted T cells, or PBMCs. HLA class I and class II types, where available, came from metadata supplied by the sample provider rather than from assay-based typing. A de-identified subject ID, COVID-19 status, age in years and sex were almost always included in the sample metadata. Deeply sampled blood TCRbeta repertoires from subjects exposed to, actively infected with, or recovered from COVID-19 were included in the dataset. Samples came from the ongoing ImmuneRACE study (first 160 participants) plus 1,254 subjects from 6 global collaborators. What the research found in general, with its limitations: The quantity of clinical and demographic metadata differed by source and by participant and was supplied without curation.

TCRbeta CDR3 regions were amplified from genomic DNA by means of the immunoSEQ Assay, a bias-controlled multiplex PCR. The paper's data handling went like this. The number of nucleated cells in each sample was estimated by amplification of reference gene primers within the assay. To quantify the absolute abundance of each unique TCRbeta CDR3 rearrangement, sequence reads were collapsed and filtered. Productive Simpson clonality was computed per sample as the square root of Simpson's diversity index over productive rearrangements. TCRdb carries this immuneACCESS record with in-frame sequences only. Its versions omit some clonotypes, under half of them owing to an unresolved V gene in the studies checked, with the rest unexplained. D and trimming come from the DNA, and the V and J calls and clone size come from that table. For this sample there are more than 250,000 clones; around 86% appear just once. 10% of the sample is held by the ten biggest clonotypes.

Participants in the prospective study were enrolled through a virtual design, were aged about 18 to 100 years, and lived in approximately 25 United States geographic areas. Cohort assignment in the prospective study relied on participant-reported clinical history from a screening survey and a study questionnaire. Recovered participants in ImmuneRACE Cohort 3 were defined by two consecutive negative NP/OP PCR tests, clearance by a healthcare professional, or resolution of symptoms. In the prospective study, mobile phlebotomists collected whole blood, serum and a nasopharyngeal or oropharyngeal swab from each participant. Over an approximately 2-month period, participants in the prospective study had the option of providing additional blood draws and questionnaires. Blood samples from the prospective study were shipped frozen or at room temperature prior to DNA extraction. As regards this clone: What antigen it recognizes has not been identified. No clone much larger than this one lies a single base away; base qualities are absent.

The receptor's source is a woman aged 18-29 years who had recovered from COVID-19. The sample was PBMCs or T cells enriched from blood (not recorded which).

The CDR3: CASGSSNSPLHF. The DNA reads TGTGCCAGCGGGAGTAGTAATTCACCCCTCCACTTT. The rearranged chain carries TRBV18 and TRBJ1-6; no D gene is confidently identified. From cysteine to phenylalanine, the CDR3 is 12 amino acids long. The entry retains the CDR3 DNA only, 36 bases that are in frame from base 1. V loses 8 bases of germline sequence and J loses 6 bases, and the interval between the two ends is 8 bases. The germline V gene provides CDR1 KGHSH and CDR2 LQKENI. The reference TRBV18 and TRBJ1-6 proteins fill in what lies around the CDR3, so the full variable domain reads NAGVMQNPRHLVRRRGQEARLRCSPMKGHSHVYWYRQLPEEGLKFMVYLQKENIIDESGMPKERFSAEFPKEGPSILRIQQVVRGDSAAYFCASGSSNSPLHFGNGTRLTVT.